Following are 25 T cell receptor beta chains from one sample sequenced in a study of PD-1 blockade in classical Hodgkin lymphoma. Each patient's relapse followed autologous stem cell transplantation, and brentuximab vedotin exposure varied. Measured with immunoSEQ multiplex PCR; TCRdb has only the in-frame clones, and not every one. The table shows roughly 25,000 clones, with over 60% occurring only once. The specimen comprised peripheral blood mononuclear cells (PBMCs), sampled before the second cycle of nivolumab. The receptors stem from a human donor with classical Hodgkin lymphoma.

The V call is TRBV27, the J call TRBJ2-2, with D hard to call. Trimming stripped 7 bases from V and 5 bases from J, with 5 bases between. The germline CDR1 and CDR2 sequences are MNHEY and SMNVEV (reference sequence). CDR3 size: 11 residues. CDR3: CASKGTGELFF. In DNA form, the CDR3 reads TGTGCCAGCAAGGGAACCGGGGAGCTGTTTTTT.

V and J are TRBV7-2 and TRBJ2-7, with D unresolved. The CDR3 loop spans 13 amino acids. V lost 3 bases to trimming and J lost 3 bases, with 9 bases between them. CDR1 and CDR2 (germline): SGHTA, FQGNSA. This CDR3 is CASSFGDVYEQYF. The CDR3 DNA is TGTGCCAGCAGCTTTGGAGACGTCTACGAGCAGTACTTC.

The chain joins TRBV6-5 to TRBJ2-3; D gene uncertain. V was cut by 2 bases and J by 0 bases, with 3 bases left in between. This CDR3 region has 13 residues. Germline-derived CDR1 and CDR2 are MNHEY and SVGAGI. In DNA, the CDR3 is TGTGCCAGCAGTTACCTCAGCACAGATACGCAGTATTTT. As protein: CASSYLSTDTQYF.

V gene TRBV7-9 combines with J gene TRBJ2-5; 12 nucleotides align to TRBD1. This CDR3 is built from 18 residues. The germline V gene has CDR1 SEHNR and CDR2 FQNEAQ (reference sequence). Losses at the gene ends were 5 bases for V and 2 bases for J; bases not matched to a gene: 12. The CDR3 reads CASSLRDRGLLLQETQYF. The CDR3 nucleotides are TGTGCCAGCAGCCTCCGGGACAGGGGGCTTCTACTACAAGAGACCCAGTACTTC.

The rearrangement joins TRBV7-9 to TRBJ2-3; D may be TRBD1 (7 bases). V shed 2 bases and J shed 4 bases, with 10 bases lying between them. Germline V lookup: CDR1 SEHNR, CDR2 FQNEAQ (reference sequence). This CDR3 has 14 amino acids. The CDR3 DNA sequence: TGTGCCAGCAGCTTAACCAGGGGGGCAGATACGCAGTATTTT. Residues: CASSLTRGADTQYF.

J is TRBJ2-1 and V is TRBV4-1; D is uncertain. Germline-derived CDR1 and CDR2 are MGHRA and YSYEKL. Trimming cost V 0 bases and J 0 bases, with 12 bases left between them. This CDR3 region has 17 residues. The CDR3 nucleotides read TGCGCCAGCAGCCAAGAGGCTGATTTTAACTCCTACAATGAGCAGTTCTTC. Protein sequence: CASSQEADFNSYNEQFF.

A few counts support this clone. This chain joins TRBV29-1 and TRBJ2-7, with D maybe TRBD1 (6 bases). The CDR3 sequence is 14 residues long. CDR1 and CDR2 (germline): SQVTM, ANQGSEA. V lost 5 bases and J 2 bases, leaving 16 bases between the germline ends. The CDR3 DNA reads as TGCAGCGTTAAACAGGACCAGGGGCCCTACGAGCAGTACTTC. It yields the protein CSVKQDQGPYEQYF.

The chain recombines TRBV5-1 with TRBJ1-6, with D hard to call. V lost 3 bases to trimming and J lost 0 bases, with 7 bases between them. CDR3 length: 15 amino acids. The germline gives CDR1 SGHRS, CDR2 YFSETQ. CDR3 nucleotides: TGCGCCAGCAGCTCCGGTGGCTCCTATAATTCACCCCTCCACTTT. It is translated as CASSSGGSYNSPLHF.

This chain links TRBV28 with TRBJ1-1, with D hard to call. Germline V gene data show CDR1 as MDHEN and CDR2 as SYDVKM. The CDR3 has 13 residues. Trimming stripped 6 bases from V and 5 bases from J, with 13 bases between. The CDR3 protein is CASSRGTETEAFF. CDR3 nucleotides: TGTGCCAGCAGCCGGGGTACGGAGACTGAAGCTTTCTTT. The full variable domain, its missing parts supplied by reference TRBV28 and TRBJ1-1, is DVKVTQSSRYLVKRTGEKVFLECVQDMDHENMFWYRQDPGLGLRLIYFSYDVKMKEKGDIPEGYSVSREKKERFSLILESASTNQTSMYLCASSRGTETEAFFGQGTRLTVV.

The V and J genes are TRBV30 and TRBJ2-7, with a possible D match to TRBD1 (5 bases). V lost 3 bases, J lost 3 bases, and 12 bases lay in between. In germline, CDR1 is GTSNPN, CDR2 SVGIG (reference sequence). There are 13 residues in the CDR3. The CDR3 DNA sequence: TGTGCCTGGAGCTGGGGCAGGAACTACGAGCAGTACTTC. Protein product: CAWSWGRNYEQYF.

V gene TRBV6-1 combines with J gene TRBJ1-5, with D maybe TRBD1 (5 bases). Deletions cut 7 bases from V and 7 bases from J, with 14 bases between. Germline V gene data show CDR1 as MNHNS and CDR2 as SASEGT. This CDR3 region has 13 residues. CDR3: CASTGSHWQPQHF. The CDR3 coding sequence is TGTGCCAGCACAGGGTCCCATTGGCAGCCCCAGCATTTT.

This chain links TRBV28 with TRBJ2-2, with TRBD1 as a possible D gene (8 bases). This CDR3 contains 15 residues. The V end lost 7 bases, the J end lost 5 bases, and 17 bases lay between the germline ends. CDR1 is MDHEN and CDR2 is SYDVKM in the germline V gene. CDR3 protein: CASTQQGGNTGELFF. The CDR3 DNA is TGTGCCAGCACCCAACAGGGGGGGAATACCGGGGAGCTGTTTTTT.

The chain employs TRBV11-2 and TRBJ1-5; 7 nucleotides agree with TRBD1. Germline CDR1 and CDR2: SGHAT and FQNNGV. With V trimmed by 9 bases and J by 4 bases, 15 bases remained unmatched. This CDR3 spans 16 amino acids. The CDR3, as DNA: TGTGCCAGGGATCCCCCCCCGGGACAGTATAATCAGCCCCAGCATTTT. The encoded protein is CARDPPPGQYNQPQHF.

CDR3 nucleotides: TGTGCCAGCAGTTCGTTTTCCCTGGGGGATCAGCGAGGGACTAGCGGGCAAAGCACAGATACGCAGTATTTT. Translation gives CASSSFSLGDQRGTSGQSTDTQYF. The chain is built from TRBV28 and TRBJ2-3; 12 bases fit TRBD2. V was clipped by 4 bases and J by 0 bases; unmatched bases: 26. Germline V gene sequence: CDR1 MDHEN, CDR2 SYDVKM. The CDR3 is 24 residues long.

The chain joins TRBV18 to TRBJ2-2; 8 nucleotides agree with TRBD2. The CDR3 is 16 residues long. The J segment lost 2 bases and the V segment lost 1 base, leaving 3 bases of the junction unmatched. Germline V CDR1 and CDR2: KGHSH, LQKENI. This CDR3 reads CASSPQSGGNTGELFF. CDR3 coding DNA: TGTGCCAGCTCACCACAGAGCGGGGGCAACACCGGGGAGCTGTTTTTT.

This clone was seen only once. The rearrangement uses TRBV27 and TRBJ1-2, with 7 bases that match TRBD1. CDR1 and CDR2 from the germline V gene are MNHEY and SMNVEV (reference sequence). V lost 6 bases and J lost 3; bases outside the gene matches: 4. The CDR3 is 13 amino acids. CDR3 loop: CASRITGDYGYTF. The DNA of the CDR3 is TGTGCCAGCAGGATCACAGGGGACTATGGCTACACCTTC.

This sequence joins TRBV19 and TRBJ1-4; 8 bases line up with TRBD1. The V and J ends lost 5 bases and 3 bases, in that order; junction bases with no gene match: 5. Germline V CDR1 and CDR2: LNHDA, SQIVND (reference sequence). This CDR3 is 15 amino acids long. CDR3 in amino acids: CASSGGQGANEKLFF. The CDR3 bases are TGTGCCAGTAGTGGTGGACAGGGCGCTAATGAAAAACTGTTTTTT.

On this clone: Other DNA sequences from this sample encode an identical CDR3 as well. The J gene is TRBJ1-2, the V gene TRBV6-1; D is unclear. Germline V gives CDR1 MNHNS, CDR2 SASEGT. V gave up 9 bases and J gave up 4 bases, with 6 bases separating them. CDR3 size: 10 residues. CDR3 region: CASSGYGYTF. In nucleotides, the CDR3 is TGTGCCAGTTCGGGCTATGGCTACACCTTC.

This sequence joins TRBV13 and TRBJ1-3, with a tentative D call TRBD1 (5 bases). This CDR3 comprises 16 residues. Germline assignment: CDR1 PRHDT and CDR2 FYEKMQ (reference sequence). Trimming shortened V by 3 bases and J by 5 bases, and 17 bases separated the two germline ends. CDR3 nucleotides: TGTGCCAGCAGCTTCCGGGACCTGGGCGTTAGAAACACCATATATTTT. Its translation is CASSFRDLGVRNTIYF.

The chain combines TRBV4-2 with TRBJ1-1; TRBD1 aligns across 7 bases. Germline values: CDR1 LGHNA, CDR2 YNFKEQ. The V and J ends lost 0 bases and 4 bases, in that order; junction bases with no gene match: 8. This CDR3 is 16 amino acids long. The CDR3 region is CASSQDATGTFTEAFF. CDR3 bases: TGTGCCAGCAGCCAAGATGCGACAGGGACGTTCACTGAAGCTTTCTTT.

The V gene is TRBV19, the J gene TRBJ2-6; D might be TRBD2 (5 bases). The germline V gene has CDR1 LNHDA and CDR2 SQIVND (reference sequence). The CDR3 length is 16 residues. Trimming pared 4 bases from V and 6 bases from J, leaving 16 bases between. The CDR3: CASSTFDGGEANVLTF. In DNA form, the CDR3 reads TGTGCCAGTAGTACCTTCGACGGAGGAGAGGCCAACGTCCTGACTTTC.

The rearrangement uses TRBV19 and TRBJ2-5; the D gene is possibly TRBD2 (5 bases). This CDR3 comprises 15 residues. V shed 0 bases and J shed 7 bases, with 15 bases lying between them. Germline V gene sequence: CDR1 LNHDA, CDR2 SQIVND (reference sequence). The CDR3 region is CASSIEASVAGTQYF. The CDR3 nucleotides read TGTGCCAGTAGTATAGAGGCATCGGTCGCGGGGACCCAGTACTTC.

This clone was observed a few times. This chain uses TRBV18 with TRBJ2-3; 8 nucleotides line up with TRBD1. This CDR3 contains 16 residues. Trimming cost V 0 bases and J 1 base; bases outside gene matches: 3. Germline CDR1 and CDR2: KGHSH and LQKENI. The CDR3: CASSPPTGAGTDTQYF. The CDR3 DNA is TGTGCCAGCTCACCACCGACAGGGGCAGGCACAGATACGCAGTATTTT.

This clone was observed a handful of times. V and J are TRBV7-9 and TRBJ2-3, with 8 positions matching TRBD1. Germline V gives CDR1 SEHNR, CDR2 FQNEAQ (reference sequence). The CDR3 is made up of 15 amino acids. The trim removed 5 bases at V and 2 bases at J, leaving 6 bases unmatched. In nucleotides, the CDR3 is TGTGCCAGCAGCGTGGGGACAGGCCACACAGATACGCAGTATTTT. This translates into CASSVGTGHTDTQYF.

This clone was counted a few times. The rearrangement links TRBV14 to TRBJ2-7; 7 bases map to TRBD1. V shed 3 bases, J shed 2 bases, and the junction held 13 bases outside the gene matches. The germline CDR1 and CDR2 sequences are SGHDN and FVKESK. This CDR3 is built from 17 residues. CDR3: CASSHGPSTGPPYEQYF. The CDR3, as DNA: TGTGCCAGCAGCCACGGTCCATCGACAGGGCCCCCCTACGAGCAGTACTTC.